The 13 T cell receptor beta chains in this list originate from one sample, sequenced in a study of cytomegalovirus exposure and HLA in healthy donors. A multiplex PCR was run with 60 Vbeta primers and 13 Jbeta primers. Profiling relied on immunoSEQ multiplex PCR, and the TCRdb table lists in-frame clones only, not all of them. Of about 130,000 clones in the sample, 80% were seen once. The sample was PBMCs. Source of these receptors: a man aged 25 to 45 in good health and CMV-seropositive.

This clone occurred a few times. J is TRBJ2-7 and V is TRBV20-1; D gene unclear. This CDR3 region has 11 residues. V was clipped by 3 bases and J by 4 bases, with 7 bases between them. CDR1 and CDR2 from the germline V gene are DFQATT and SNEGSKA (reference sequence). CDR3: CSASGGYEQYF. CDR3 sequence (DNA): TGCAGTGCTAGCGGCGGTTACGAGCAGTACTTC.

CDR3 protein: CASSLGGAGLAFF. The DNA for the CDR3 is TGTGCCAGCAGCTTAGGGGGAGCGGGATTAGCTTTCTTT. V gene TRBV11-2 combines with J gene TRBJ1-1; D gene uncertain. CDR1 is SGHAT and CDR2 is FQNNGV in the germline V gene. The CDR3 spans 13 residues. With 1 base removed from V and 10 bases from J, the gap between germline ends came to 13 bases. Variable domain in full (rest from reference TRBV11-2 and TRBJ1-1): EAGVAQSPRYKIIEKRQSVAFWCNPISGHATLYWYQQILGQGPKLLIQFQNNGVVDDSQLPKDRFSAERLKGVDSTLKIQPAKLEDSAVYLCASSLGGAGLAFFGQGTRLTVV.

The chain recombines TRBV19 with TRBJ2-1; 12 bases match TRBD2. CDR1 and CDR2 from the germline V gene are LNHDA and SQIVND (reference sequence). With 7 bases clipped from V and 5 bases from J, the junction kept 12 bases outside the gene matches. CDR3 length: 17 amino acids. DNA for the CDR3: TGTGCCAGTACCCGAAGCCGACTAGCGGGGGTGGACAATGAGCAGTTCTTC. It specifies CASTRSRLAGVDNEQFF.

This sequence joins TRBV18 and TRBJ1-1; 10 nucleotides agree with TRBD1. V shed 4 bases, J shed 0 bases, and the junction held 5 bases outside the gene matches. CDR3 length equals 16 residues. CDR1 and CDR2 (germline): KGHSH, LQKENI. CDR3: CASSRDRGNMNTEAFF. CDR3 in DNA: TGTGCCAGCTCACGGGACAGGGGTAATATGAACACTGAAGCTTTCTTT.

The chain couples TRBV6-6 to TRBJ2-7; D ambiguous. The CDR3 runs 12 residues. CDR1 and CDR2 (germline): MNHNY, SVGAGI (reference sequence). Trimming shortened V by 8 bases and J by 2 bases, and 10 bases separated the two germline ends. The CDR3: CASSTETYEQYF. The CDR3 DNA sequence: TGTGCCAGCTCGACTGAAACCTACGAGCAGTACTTC.

The chain combines TRBV4-2 with TRBJ2-3, with 9 nucleotides matching TRBD2. Trimming at V came to 4 bases and at J to 3 bases, leaving 20 bases not matched to a gene. Germline-derived CDR1 and CDR2 are LGHNA and YNFKEQ. There are 20 residues in the CDR3. The CDR3 is CASSLTAGGAPITQTDTQYF. As DNA, the CDR3 is TGTGCCAGCAGCCTAACAGCGGGGGGAGCACCAATTACGCAGACAGATACGCAGTATTTT.

J is TRBJ1-1 and V is TRBV2; 7 bases line up with TRBD1. Germline lookup yields CDR1 SNHLY and CDR2 FYNNEI. The length of the CDR3 is 14 residues. Losses at the gene ends were 6 bases for V and 1 base for J; bases not matched to a gene: 5. The CDR3 spells CASSSRTGNTEAFF. The CDR3 region has the DNA TGTGCCAGCAGCTCCCGGACAGGGAACACTGAAGCTTTCTTT.

This sequence joins TRBV6-5 and TRBJ2-4, with D perhaps matching TRBD1 (5 bases). The CDR3 is 12 residues long. With 7 bases removed from V and 6 bases from J, the gap between germline ends came to 10 bases. Germline V lookup: CDR1 MNHEY, CDR2 SVGAGI. The CDR3 protein is CASKTQGNIQYF. The CDR3 DNA reads TGTGCCAGCAAGACCCAGGGAAACATTCAGTACTTC.

In DNA form, the CDR3 reads TGTGCCTGTACTCATGACAGGGAAAACATTCAGTACTTC. Protein product: CACTHDRENIQYF. The chain is built from TRBV30 and TRBJ2-4, with 7 bases aligning to TRBD1. The CDR3 runs 13 residues. Germline CDR1 GTSNPN, CDR2 SVGIG (reference sequence). J lost 5 bases, V lost 6 bases, and 7 bases had no gene match. Using reference TRBV30 and TRBJ2-4 for the parts outside the CDR3, the full variable domain is SQTIHQWPATLVQPVGSPLSLECTVEGTSNPNLYWYRQAAGRGLQLLFYSVGIGQISSEVPQNLSASRPQDRQFILSSKKLLLSDSGFYLCACTHDRENIQYFGAGTRLSVL.

This clone occurred a few times. In nucleotides, the CDR3 is TGCGCCAGCAGCTTGGCCGAGGGACAGGTTTCCTACGAGCAGTACTTC. Translated, it gives CASSLAEGQVSYEQYF. J is TRBJ2-7 and V is TRBV5-1; 8 bases map to TRBD1. The CDR3 has 16 residues. Unmatched junction bases numbered 6, after V lost 0 bases and J lost 1 base. Germline loops: CDR1 SGHRS, CDR2 YFSETQ.

The chain recombines TRBV29-1 with TRBJ2-7; D is possibly TRBD1 (5 bases). Trimming left V 6 bases short and J 5 bases short, with 14 bases between. Germline CDR1 is SQVTM and CDR2 is ANQGSEA. The length of the CDR3 is 12 residues. This CDR3 reads CSVLGAADEQYF. Written as DNA, the CDR3 is TGCAGCGTCTTAGGGGCCGCCGACGAGCAGTACTTC.

DNA for the CDR3: TGTGCCAGTCGACCTCCCGACAAATCATATGGCTACACCTTC. Translation: CASRPPDKSYGYTF. This rearrangement joins TRBV6-6 to TRBJ1-2, with no clear D. The CDR3 is made up of 14 amino acids. V lost 9 bases and J lost 5, with 19 bases in between. Germline V gene data show CDR1 as MNHNY and CDR2 as SVGAGI (reference sequence).

CDR3 sequence: CASSPRQGPYEQYF. In nucleotides, the CDR3 is TGTGCCAGCAGCCCTAGACAGGGACCCTACGAGCAGTACTTC. V usage is TRBV11-1 and J usage is TRBJ2-7, with 7 bases that match TRBD1. This CDR3 is built from 14 residues. Per the germline V gene, CDR1 is SGHAT and CDR2 is FQDESV (reference sequence). Losses at the gene ends were 5 bases for V and 2 bases for J; bases not matched to a gene: 6.